The source of this T cell receptor (beta chain) is a study of blood T cell repertoires in COVID-19. Study in general: Researchers got acute and convalescent COVID-19 samples from the United States, Italy and Spain.

This table comes from immunoSEQ multiplex PCR, and its TCRdb copy is limited to in-frame clones, with some not included. The sample carries 70,000 or so clones, 90% recorded once. V dropped 8 bases and J dropped 0 bases, with 4 bases sitting between them. CDR3 length: 11 residues. Germline V gene lookup returns CDR1 MDHEN and CDR2 SYDVKM. This clonotype was sampled from a man over 45 with acute or convalescent COVID-19. This rearrangement joins TRBV28 to TRBJ1-2; D gene unclear. Sequencing was done on a sample of peripheral blood. As DNA, the CDR3 is TGTGCCAGCCAATCTAACTATGGCTACACCTTC. As protein: CASQSNYGYTF.